What follows is one TCR beta chain and its context. This CDR3 is built from 15 residues. From germline, CDR1 is SGHNT and CDR2 YYREEE (reference sequence). V shed 2 bases and J 2 bases; nucleotides not matched to a gene: 5. Seattle's enrolled individuals joined amid active infection and were then monitored longitudinally. The sample belongs to a study of blood T cell repertoires in COVID-19. Overall study: Donors in the United States, Italy and Spain gave samples during acute or convalescent COVID-19.

Per the original data handling: Nucleated cell number was recorded as an estimate derived from reference gene primer amplification. Produced via immunoSEQ multiplex PCR; TCRdb's table is partial and in-frame only. V, J and clone size derive from that table, while D and trimming were established from the DNA sequence. The sample holds fewer than 400,000 clones; roughly nine tenths are singletons and the top ten take 2.5% to 3.5%. The chain uses TRBV5-4 and TRBJ1-1; 8 bases line up with TRBD1. This TCR derives from a woman under 40 with COVID-19, enrolled during active disease. Sequenced input: peripheral blood. In nucleotides, the CDR3 is TGTGCCAGCAGCTTACCCGGGACAGGCAACACTGAAGCTTTCTTT. This codes for CASSLPGTGNTEAFF.